Below, 32 T cell receptor beta chains from the same sample are listed, as sequenced in a study of blood T cells in healthy people across ages. The authors ran a second PCR of 7 to 11 cycles using a sample-barcoded 5' primer and a J-beta primer mix. TCRdb re-derived calls from the 5' RACE reads in MiXCR, one entry per CDR3 protein. The sample shows about 1.8 million distinct CDR3 sequences, about 50% of them seen only once. Source material: blood. These receptor sequences come from a woman between 35 and 50 years old in good health.

This chain connects TRBV12-3 or TRBV12-4 to TRBJ2-3, with 10 nucleotides matching TRBD1. Trimming cost V 3 bases and J 2 bases; bases outside gene matches: 8. The length of the CDR3 is 17 residues. This CDR3 is CASSFGGGQGTTDTQYF. The CDR3 DNA sequence: TGTGCCAGCAGTTTTGGAGGGGGACAGGGGACCACAGATACGCAGTATTTT.

The CDR3 protein is CASSINVKNIQYF. CDR3 nucleotide sequence: TGTGCCAGTAGTATTAACGTCAAAAACATTCAGTACTTC. The rearrangement joins TRBV19 to TRBJ2-4; no clear D gene. V was pared by 3 bases and J by 3 bases, with 6 bases between. Germline V gene data show CDR1 as LNHDA and CDR2 as SQIVND (reference sequence). The CDR3 runs to 13 residues.

The V call is TRBV14, the J call TRBJ1-3; D unresolved. Germline CDR1 reads SGHDN; CDR2 reads FVKESK. This CDR3 has 15 residues. Trimming took 0 bases from V and 0 from J, leaving 6 bases between them. DNA of the CDR3: TGTGCCAGCAGCCAAGATCTCATCTCTGGAAACACCATATATTTT. Translation gives CASSQDLISGNTIYF.

CDR3 loop: CATSRDGAIYNEQFF. The DNA of the CDR3 is TGTGCCACCAGCAGGGACGGGGCAATCTACAATGAGCAGTTCTTC. The chain combines TRBV15 with TRBJ2-1; D may correspond to TRBD1 or TRBD2 (5 bases each). The V and J ends lost 3 bases and 3 bases respectively, with 12 bases between them. The CDR3 has 15 amino acids. Germline V gene data show CDR1 as LNHNV and CDR2 as YYDKDF (reference sequence).

The chain combines TRBV29-1 with TRBJ1-2, with D perhaps matching TRBD1 (6 bases). The CDR3 length is 12 residues. Trimming shortened V by 7 bases and J by 5 bases, and 14 bases separated the two germline ends. Germline CDR1 is SQVTM and CDR2 is ANQGSEA. CDR3 sequence (DNA): TGCAGCGCTACCGGGACAAAGTATGGCTACACCTTC. This encodes CSATGTKYGYTF. The full variable domain, with the rest looked up from reference TRBV29-1 and TRBJ1-2, is SAVISQKPSRDICQRGTSLTIQCQVDSQVTMMFWYRQQPGQSLTLIATANQGSEATYESGFVIDKFPISRPNLTFSTLTVSNMSPEDSSIYLCSATGTKYGYTFGSGTRLTVV.

The J gene is TRBJ2-5, the V gene TRBV27; no clear D gene. Trimming pared 2 bases from V and 1 base from J, leaving 11 bases between. Germline CDR1 reads MNHEY; CDR2 reads SMNVEV (reference sequence). This CDR3 comprises 15 residues. Written as DNA, the CDR3 is TGTGCCAGCAGTTTAGCTTCGTCAGGCCAAGAGACCCAGTACTTC. Translating it yields CASSLASSGQETQYF.

This chain uses TRBV20-1 with TRBJ2-1; TRBD1 might be the D (5 bases). V was cut by 3 bases and J by 6 bases, with 12 bases left in between. This CDR3 contains 13 residues. Germline-derived CDR1 and CDR2 are DFQATT and SNEGSKA (reference sequence). The CDR3 nucleotides are TGCAGTGCTAGGAATACAGGATCCAATGAGCAGTTCTTC. Amino acid sequence: CSARNTGSNEQFF.

This chain joins TRBV20-1 and TRBJ2-7; D possibly matches TRBD1 or TRBD2 (6 bases each). With the DNA end fitting TRBJ2-4 better, the J assignment may be wrong. Per germline, CDR1 DFQATT and CDR2 SNEGSKA (reference sequence). CDR3 size: 14 residues. The CDR3 loop reads CSSNEWGAGNIQYF. CDR3 in DNA: TGCAGTTCGAATGAATGGGGGGCGGGAAACATTCAGTACTTC.

The J gene is TRBJ1-1, the V gene TRBV13; 10 bases are a match to TRBD1. In germline, CDR1 is PRHDT, CDR2 FYEKMQ (reference sequence). The CDR3 runs 14 residues. With 7 bases clipped from V and 7 bases from J, the junction kept 9 bases outside the gene matches. As DNA, the CDR3 is TGTGCCAGCATCCCAGGGACAGGGGAGGATGAAGCTTTCTTT. Protein: CASIPGTGEDEAFF.

V gene TRBV27 combines with J gene TRBJ2-7, with 8 bases matching TRBD1. Unmatched junction bases numbered 8, after V lost 5 bases and J lost 5 bases. The CDR3 contains 14 residues. The germline V gene encodes CDR1 MNHEY and CDR2 SMNVEV (reference sequence). The CDR3 DNA is TGTGCCAGCAGTCTCAGATTACAGGGGGACGAGCAGTACTTC. Its translation: CASSLRLQGDEQYF.

This clonotype turned up a few times. The chain uses TRBV6-5 and TRBJ2-1; 8 nucleotides line up with TRBD2. V lost 7 bases, J lost 8 bases, and 10 bases stayed unmatched. This CDR3 has 14 amino acids. Germline V CDR1 and CDR2: MNHEY, SVGAGI. CDR3 loop: CASTPSGGPDEQFF. In nucleotides, the CDR3 is TGTGCCAGCACCCCCTCGGGGGGGCCCGATGAGCAGTTCTTC.

The chain recombines TRBV11-2 with TRBJ1-1, with D possibly being TRBD1 (6 bases). The CDR3 covers 21 residues. Trimming pared 5 bases from V and 0 bases from J, leaving 31 bases between. Germline lookup yields CDR1 SGHAT and CDR2 FQNNGV. The CDR3 region is CASSPWGRMTSGGGMNTEAFF. The CDR3 DNA is TGTGCCAGCAGCCCCTGGGGGCGAATGACGTCCGGAGGGGGAATGAACACTGAAGCTTTCTTT.

The chain combines TRBV20-1 with TRBJ1-2; 11 bases line up with TRBD1. CDR1 and CDR2 (germline): DFQATT, SNEGSKA (reference sequence). The ends lost 8 bases at V and 8 bases at J; junction bases unmatched: 16. The CDR3 loop spans 15 amino acids. The CDR3 is CSPHSPGTGGLGYTF. The CDR3 coding sequence is TGCAGTCCCCACTCCCCCGGGACAGGGGGTTTGGGCTACACCTTC.

The sample holds one count of this clonotype. The chain has TRBV28 and TRBJ2-1, with 9 bases matching TRBD1. The CDR3 is made up of 14 amino acids. J was trimmed by 7 bases and V by 5 bases; bases with no gene match: 6. Germline V lookup: CDR1 MDHEN, CDR2 SYDVKM. The CDR3 nucleotides are TGTGCCAGCAGTACTCCAGGGACAGGGAATGAGCAGTTCTTC. Translation: CASSTPGTGNEQFF.

The V call is TRBV7-3, the J call TRBJ2-1; 9 bases line up with TRBD2. V shed 5 bases, J shed 5 bases, and the junction held 4 bases outside the gene matches. Per germline, CDR1 SGHTA and CDR2 FQGTGA. CDR3 length: 14 amino acids. The CDR3 DNA follows: TGTGCCAGCAGCCTAGCTAGCGGGGACAATGAGCAGTTCTTC. It specifies CASSLASGDNEQFF.

This clonotype showed up just a few times. This chain links TRBV7-9 with TRBJ2-3, with 7 nucleotides matching TRBD1. Losses at the gene ends were 6 bases for V and 5 bases for J; bases not matched to a gene: 11. CDR3 size: 15 residues. CDR1 and CDR2 from the germline V gene are SEHNR and FQNEAQ (reference sequence). CDR3 DNA: TGTGCCAGCAGTGCGCCGGGACAGTTCGTAGATACGCAGTATTTT. Translated, it gives CASSAPGQFVDTQYF. Combining the CDR3 with reference TRBV7-9 and TRBJ2-3 gives the whole variable domain DTGVSQNPRHKITKRGQNVTFRCDPISEHNRLYWYRQTLGQGPEFLTYFQNEAQLEKSRLLSDRFSAERPKGSFSTLEIQRTEQGDSAMYLCASSAPGQFVDTQYFGPGTRLTVL.

V gene TRBV2 combines with J gene TRBJ2-7; 10 bases are shared with TRBD2. The better agreement between TRBJ2-5 and the DNA end casts doubt on the J call. The CDR3 is 15 amino acids. Germline values: CDR1 SNHLY, CDR2 FYNNEI. The DNA of the CDR3 is TGTGCCAGCGGGAGGGCTAGCGGGGGTAAAGAGACCCAGTACTTC. It is translated as CASGRASGGKETQYF.

This clonotype occurred a few times. The chain links TRBV12-3 or TRBV12-4 to TRBJ2-7; TRBD2 is a possible D gene (6 bases). The V gene lost 5 bases and the J gene lost 4 bases, with 12 bases spanning the gap. CDR3 size: 13 residues. The CDR3 sequence is CASSPPTRYEQYF. CDR3 bases: TGTGCCAGCAGTCCCCCGACTAGGTACGAGCAGTACTTC.

The chain uses TRBV5-6 and TRBJ2-5, with 7 nucleotides matching TRBD1. The CDR3 is 15 amino acids. The V and J ends lost 1 base and 5 bases, in that order; junction bases with no gene match: 8. Germline CDR1 SGHDT, CDR2 YYEEEE. CDR3: CASSLITGVRETQYF. The CDR3 region has the DNA TGTGCCAGCAGCTTGATAACAGGGGTCCGCGAGACCCAGTACTTC.

The genes are TRBV7-2 and TRBJ1-2, with 7 bases fitting TRBD1. Germline-derived CDR1 and CDR2 are SGHTA and FQGNSA. The CDR3 sequence is 18 residues long. With V trimmed by 5 bases and J by 5 bases, 20 bases remained unmatched. This CDR3 reads CASSVFGGGSKKGYGYTF. CDR3 DNA: TGTGCCAGCAGCGTTTTCGGAGGGGGCTCGAAAAAGGGTTATGGCTACACCTTC.

The table lists this clonotype with a few counts. The chain carries TRBV4-3 and TRBJ2-4, with D tentatively TRBD1 (6 bases). The length of the CDR3 is 18 residues. Germline V gene lookup returns CDR1 LGHNA and CDR2 YSLEER. Trimming stripped 1 base from V and 0 bases from J, with 16 bases between. The CDR3 sequence: CASSQGPPGQLAKNIQYF. CDR3 coding DNA: TGCGCCAGCAGCCAAGGACCACCCGGACAGTTAGCCAAAAACATTCAGTACTTC.

The gene calls are TRBV7-2 and TRBJ2-3; D is perhaps TRBD1 or TRBD2 (5 bases each). The CDR3 sequence is 18 residues long. Germline V gene lookup returns CDR1 SGHTA and CDR2 FQGNSA. V shed 2 bases and J shed 0 bases, with 18 bases lying between them. CDR3 DNA: TGTGCCAGCAGCTTAAGGGGACCCGCCGACCCTAGCACAGATACGCAGTATTTT. It specifies CASSLRGPADPSTDTQYF.

This chain connects TRBV12-3 or TRBV12-4 to TRBJ2-4, with D unclear. The end of the DNA aligns better with TRBJ2-7, so the J call may be wrong. The CDR3 consists of 12 residues. The CDR3, as DNA: TGTGCCAGCAGTTGGGCGTCGAACGAGCAGTACTTC. This sequence encodes CASSWASNEQYF.

V gene TRBV5-6 combines with J gene TRBJ1-6; possibly TRBD1 for D (5 bases). CDR1 and CDR2 from the germline V gene are SGHDT and YYEEEE. CDR3 size: 18 residues. Trimming removed 3 bases at V and 1 base at J, with 17 bases between. CDR3 region: CASSYTDERGSYNSPLHF. CDR3 coding DNA: TGTGCCAGCAGCTACACCGACGAACGGGGGTCCTATAATTCACCCCTCCACTTT.

The chain joins TRBV10-3 to TRBJ2-5, with TRBD1 identical over 9 bases. With the DNA end fitting TRBJ2-7 better, the J assignment may be wrong. This CDR3 has 13 amino acids. The V gene's germline CDR1 is ENHRY and CDR2 SYGVKD. CDR3 protein: CAISELTGGEQYF. CDR3 coding DNA: TGTGCCATCAGTGAATTGACAGGGGGCGAGCAGTACTTC.

Of note for this clonotype: At one end the junction does not follow the germline gene, possibly because of a read error. The rearrangement links TRBV20-1 to TRBJ2-4, with a possible D match to TRBD2 (7 bases). The CDR3 sequence is 15 residues long. In germline, CDR1 is DFQATT, CDR2 SNEGSKA (reference sequence). The CDR3 here is CSASRGGGKKNSQYF. CDR3 in DNA: TGCAGTGCTAGCCGGGGCGGGGGCAAGAAAAACAGTCAGTACTTC.

This clonotype came up a few times. CDR3 loop: CSVIVWYGGLDNGYTF. Written as DNA, the CDR3 is TGCAGCGTAATAGTTTGGTACGGGGGGCTTGATAATGGCTACACCTTC. V usage is TRBV29-1 and J usage is TRBJ1-2; tentative D call: TRBD1 (6 bases). Germline-derived CDR1 and CDR2 are SQVTM and ANQGSEA. V was trimmed by 6 bases and J by 6 bases, leaving 26 bases between them. The CDR3 sequence is 16 residues long.

In this sample, this clonotype turned up a few times. The chain carries TRBV20-1 and TRBJ2-5; weak D call: TRBD1 (6 bases). The CDR3 loop spans 13 amino acids. Germline CDR1 and CDR2: DFQATT and SNEGSKA (reference sequence). V was pared by 6 bases and J by 5 bases, with 16 bases between. For the CDR3, the DNA is TGCAGTGCCAGGGCAGGGGTCGAGGAGACCCAGTACTTC. Amino acid sequence: CSARAGVEETQYF.

The V call is TRBV28, the J call TRBJ1-2; D ambiguous. Germline loops: CDR1 MDHEN, CDR2 SYDVKM. This CDR3 contains 16 residues. Trimming took 7 bases from V and 0 from J, leaving 18 bases between them. CDR3 region: CASNELPGGANYGYTF. The DNA of the CDR3 is TGTGCCAGCAACGAACTCCCGGGCGGAGCTAACTATGGCTACACCTTC.

This clonotype was seen a handful of times. The chain links TRBV6-2 or TRBV6-3 to TRBJ2-7; D call uncertain. The V and J ends lost 5 bases and 6 bases respectively, with 8 bases between them. Germline CDR1 reads MNHEY; CDR2 reads SVGEGT. The length of the CDR3 is 11 residues. Here the CDR3 reads CASSTTSEQYF. Here the CDR3 DNA reads TGTGCCAGCAGTACAACCAGCGAGCAGTACTTC.

This clonotype has just a few counts. The chain is built from TRBV29-1 and TRBJ1-2; 9 nucleotides match TRBD1. Germline-derived CDR1 and CDR2 are SQVTM and ANQGSEA. Trimming took 5 bases from V and 4 from J; bases not matched to a gene: 14. The CDR3 covers 16 residues. The CDR3 is CSVTPFSTGGPYGYTF. CDR3 in DNA: TGCAGCGTTACCCCCTTTTCGACAGGGGGGCCCTATGGCTACACCTTC.

The V call is TRBV9, the J call TRBJ2-4, with TRBD2 matching 13 bases. The DNA end is more similar to TRBJ2-5, so the J call may be wrong. CDR3 size: 17 residues. CDR1 is SGDLS, CDR2 YYNGEE, per germline. CDR3: CASSVEHGTSGMGTQYF. CDR3 bases: TGTGCCAGCAGCGTGGAACACGGGACTAGCGGGATGGGGACCCAGTACTTC.